These T cell receptor beta chains were read from a single sample in a study of untreated major depressive disorder. Measured with immunoSEQ multiplex PCR; TCRdb has only the in-frame clones, and not every one. The table shows approximately 20,000 clones, with 85% to 95% occurring only once. What was sequenced was CD4+ T cells from PBMCs. These TCRs come from a man aged 25 to 45 in good health. The CDR3 runs from the conserved cysteine through the conserved F or W. A D gene is named only where the DNA matches it firmly. Only part of the rows carry a size: once, few, many, or a class if the clone is expanded.

NA,TRBV6-5,TRBJ2-3,NA,CASSYSLLGRTDTQYF,TGTGCCAGCAGTTACTCTCTGTTAGGCCGTACGGATACGCAGTATTTT
NA,TRBV5-1,TRBJ2-5,NA,CASGAGAGETQYF,TGCGCCAGCGGCGCGGGGGCCGGGGAGACCCAGTACTTC
NA,TRBV6-5,TRBJ1-2,NA,CASSSVGGYTF,TGTGCCAGCAGTTCCGTGGGAGGCTACACCTTC
NA,TRBV27,TRBJ2-3,TRBD2,CASRGFGGADTQYF,TGTGCCAGCAGGGGTTTCGGGGGGGCAGATACGCAGTATTTT
NA,TRBV18,TRBJ2-7,NA,CASSPPLGKTGYEQYF,TGTGCCAGCTCACCACCTCTCGGGAAGACCGGCTACGAGCAGTACTTC
NA,TRBV4-3,TRBJ1-1,NA,CASSPWSDTEAFF,TGCGCCAGCAGCCCCTGGTCAGATACTGAAGCTTTCTTT
NA,TRBV6-1,TRBJ1-5,NA,CASTSAGARPQHF,TGTGCCAGCACTTCGGCGGGGGCCCGGCCCCAGCATTTT
NA,TRBV2,TRBJ1-1,TRBD1,CASREPGGTGYTEAFF,TGTGCCAGCAGGGAACCGGGGGGGACAGGGTACACTGAAGCTTTCTTT
NA,TRBV9,TRBJ1-2,NA,CASSVGTSGSYTF,TGTGCCAGCAGCGTAGGGACCTCCGGGAGCTACACCTTC
NA,TRBV5-1,TRBJ2-1,NA,CASSLASLASARDEQFF,TGCGCCAGCAGCTTGGCGTCTTTGGCTAGCGCGAGAGATGAGCAGTTCTTC
once,TRBV6-6,TRBJ2-7,TRBD1,CASTPRQGAAYEQYF,TGTGCCAGCACCCCCCGACAGGGGGCCGCCTACGAGCAGTACTTC
once,TRBV5-1,TRBJ1-3,NA,CASSRGQGVGNTIYF,TGCGCCAGCAGCCGGGGGCAGGGAGTGGGAAACACCATATATTTT
NA,TRBV5-6,TRBJ1-2,NA,CASSLGGHPTYGYTF,TGTGCCAGCAGCTTGGGGGGGCACCCAACCTATGGCTACACCTTC
NA,TRBV9,TRBJ1-2,TRBD1,CASSVSPTGDYGYTF,TGTGCCAGCAGCGTAAGCCCGACAGGGGACTATGGCTACACCTTC
NA,TRBV13,TRBJ2-7,TRBD2,CASSSSPSGRHEQYF,TGTGCCAGCAGCTCCTCTCCTAGCGGGAGGCACGAGCAGTACTTC
few,TRBV7-9,TRBJ1-5,TRBD1,CASSLETGVISQPQHF,TGTGCCAGCAGCTTAGAGACAGGGGTAATAAGTCAGCCCCAGCATTTT
once,TRBV6-6,TRBJ2-1,TRBD2,CASRRRAGGPGNEQFF,TGTGCCAGCAGGCGTCGAGCGGGAGGGCCTGGGAATGAGCAGTTCTTC
NA,TRBV7-2,TRBJ2-7,NA,CASSWLPQNLYEQYF,TGTGCCAGCAGCTGGCTACCCCAAAACTTATACGAGCAGTACTTC
NA,TRBV2,TRBJ2-2,NA,CASSEIEPGELFF,TGTGCCAGCAGTGAGATCGAGCCCGGGGAGCTGTTTTTT
NA,TRBV6-1,TRBJ2-1,TRBD2,CASSEDSGRYNEQFF,TGTGCCAGCAGTGAGGATAGCGGGAGATACAATGAGCAGTTCTTC
NA,TRBV4-1,TRBJ2-7,NA,CASSQAQLSYEQYF,TGCGCCAGCAGCCAAGCCCAGCTCTCCTACGAGCAGTACTTC
NA,TRBV5-4,TRBJ2-1,NA,CASSGGDREQFF,TGTGCCAGCAGCGGGGGTGACCGTGAGCAGTTCTTC
NA,TRBV27,TRBJ1-5,NA,CASSLRRTSGNQPQHF,TGTGCCAGCAGTTTGAGGCGGACCTCTGGGAATCAGCCCCAGCATTTT
NA,TRBV5-1,TRBJ2-7,NA,CASSPPGPAGYEQYF,TGCGCCAGCAGCCCCCCGGGACCCGCCGGATACGAGCAGTACTTC
NA,TRBV2,TRBJ2-3,NA,CASSDRSADTQYF,TGTGCCAGCAGTGATAGGAGCGCCGATACGCAGTATTTT
NA,TRBV19,TRBJ2-7,TRBD2,CASSIAAAGMDEQYF,TGTGCCAGTAGTATAGCAGCAGCGGGAATGGACGAGCAGTACTTC
once,TRBV2,TRBJ1-4,NA,CASRGLQKMNEKLFF,TGTGCCAGCAGGGGGTTACAAAAGATGAATGAAAAACTGTTTTTT
NA,TRBV5-4,TRBJ2-7,NA,CASSEYGTLVYEQYF,TGTGCCAGCAGCGAGTACGGGACTCTTGTCTACGAGCAGTACTTC